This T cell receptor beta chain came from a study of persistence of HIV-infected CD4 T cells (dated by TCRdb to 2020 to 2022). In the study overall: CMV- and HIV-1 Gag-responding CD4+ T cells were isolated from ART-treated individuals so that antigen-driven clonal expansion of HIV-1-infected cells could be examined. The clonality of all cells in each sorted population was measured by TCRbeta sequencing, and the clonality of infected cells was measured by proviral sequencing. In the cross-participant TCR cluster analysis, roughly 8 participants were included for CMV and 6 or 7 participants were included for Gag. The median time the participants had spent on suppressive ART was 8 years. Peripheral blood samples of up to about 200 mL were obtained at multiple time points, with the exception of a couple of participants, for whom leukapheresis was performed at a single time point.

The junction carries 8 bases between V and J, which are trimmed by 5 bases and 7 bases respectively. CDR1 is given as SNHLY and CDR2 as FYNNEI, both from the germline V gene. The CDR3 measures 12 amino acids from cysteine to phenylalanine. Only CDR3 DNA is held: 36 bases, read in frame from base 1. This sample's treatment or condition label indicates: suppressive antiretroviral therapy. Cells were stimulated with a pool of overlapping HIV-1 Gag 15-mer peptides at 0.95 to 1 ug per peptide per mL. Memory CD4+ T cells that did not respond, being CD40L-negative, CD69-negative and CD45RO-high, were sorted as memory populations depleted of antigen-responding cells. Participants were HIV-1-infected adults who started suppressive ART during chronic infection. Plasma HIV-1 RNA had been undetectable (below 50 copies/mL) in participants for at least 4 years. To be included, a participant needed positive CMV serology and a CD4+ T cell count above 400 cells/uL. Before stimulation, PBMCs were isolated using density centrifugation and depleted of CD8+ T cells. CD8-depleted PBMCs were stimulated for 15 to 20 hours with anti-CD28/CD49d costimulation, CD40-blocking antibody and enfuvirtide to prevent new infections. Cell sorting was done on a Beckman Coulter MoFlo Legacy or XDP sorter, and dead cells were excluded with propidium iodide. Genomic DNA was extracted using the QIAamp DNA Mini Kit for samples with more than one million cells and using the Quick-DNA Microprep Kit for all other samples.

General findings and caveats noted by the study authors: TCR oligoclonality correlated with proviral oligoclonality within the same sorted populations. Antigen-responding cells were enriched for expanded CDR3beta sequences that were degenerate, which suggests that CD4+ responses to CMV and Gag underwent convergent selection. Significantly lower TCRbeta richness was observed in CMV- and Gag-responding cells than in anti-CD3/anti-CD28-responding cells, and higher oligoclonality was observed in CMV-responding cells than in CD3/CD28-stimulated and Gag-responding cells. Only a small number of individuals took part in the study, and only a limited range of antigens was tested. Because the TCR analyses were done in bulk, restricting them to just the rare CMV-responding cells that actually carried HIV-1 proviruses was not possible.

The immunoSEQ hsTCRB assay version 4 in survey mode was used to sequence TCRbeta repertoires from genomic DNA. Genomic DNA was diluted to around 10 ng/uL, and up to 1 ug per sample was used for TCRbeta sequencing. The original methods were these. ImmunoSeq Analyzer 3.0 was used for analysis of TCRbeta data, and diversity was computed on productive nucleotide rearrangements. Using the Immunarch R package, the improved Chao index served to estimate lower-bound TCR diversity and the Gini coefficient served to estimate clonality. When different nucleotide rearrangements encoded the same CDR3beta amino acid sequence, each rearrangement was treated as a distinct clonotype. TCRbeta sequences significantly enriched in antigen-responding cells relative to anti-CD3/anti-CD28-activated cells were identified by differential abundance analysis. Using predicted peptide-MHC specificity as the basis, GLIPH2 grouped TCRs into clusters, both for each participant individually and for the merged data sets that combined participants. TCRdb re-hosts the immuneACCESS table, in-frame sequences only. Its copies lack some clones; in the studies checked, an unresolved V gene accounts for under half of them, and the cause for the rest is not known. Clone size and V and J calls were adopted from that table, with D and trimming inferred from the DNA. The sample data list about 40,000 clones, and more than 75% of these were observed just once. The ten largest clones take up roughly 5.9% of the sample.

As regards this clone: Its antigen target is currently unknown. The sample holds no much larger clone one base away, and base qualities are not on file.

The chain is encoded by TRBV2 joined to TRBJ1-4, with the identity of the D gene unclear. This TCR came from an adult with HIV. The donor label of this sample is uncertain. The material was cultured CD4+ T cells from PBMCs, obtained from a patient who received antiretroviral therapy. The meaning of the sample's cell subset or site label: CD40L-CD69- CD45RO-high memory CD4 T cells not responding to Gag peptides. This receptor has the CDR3 CASSLMGEKLFF. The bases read TGTGCCAGCAGTCTAATGGGTGAAAAACTGTTTTTT.